Presented here are 7 T cell receptor beta chains from one specimen sequenced in a study of T cells in Graves' hyperthyroidism and ophthalmopathy. TCR beta CDR3 regions were amplified from RNA transcripts. The HTBI primer set was used in a first-round RT-PCR of the TCR CDR3. TCRdb re-analysed the multiplex PCR reads in MiXCR, keeping a single row per CDR3 protein. Here the sample spans under 650,000 distinct CDR3 sequences, 15% to 20% being singletons. The sample consisted of blood. These receptors were taken from a woman in her 30s with Graves' hyperthyroidism.

This clonotype was observed at least ten times. This chain uses TRBV27 with TRBJ2-3; a weak D match, TRBD2 (6 bases). V dropped 3 bases and J dropped 3 bases, with 19 bases sitting between them. The germline gives CDR1 MNHEY, CDR2 SMNVEV (reference sequence). The CDR3 is made up of 17 amino acids. The CDR3 bases are TGTGCCAGCAGTTTTCTCCCATGGGGGGAAGGGACAGATACGCAGTATTTT. Its translation is CASSFLPWGEGTDTQYF.

This clonotype was seen a few times. The chain is built from TRBV9 and TRBJ2-7; unclear D gene. CDR1 is SGDLS and CDR2 is YYNGEE in the germline V gene. This CDR3 contains 15 residues. V was shortened by 4 bases and J by 3 bases, with 17 bases between the two germline ends. The CDR3 DNA reads TGTGCCAGCAGCCCGTCAATCAGTTCCCACTACGAGCAGTACTTC. Protein: CASSPSISSHYEQYF.

In its sample, this clonotype was seen many times. The chain employs TRBV12-3 or TRBV12-4 and TRBJ1-4, with TRBD1 identical over 7 bases. CDR3 size: 13 residues. Unmatched junction bases numbered 4, after V lost 7 bases and J lost 5 bases. The DNA of the CDR3 is TGTGCCAGCACTCAGGACAGGAATGAAAAACTGTTTTTT. Translation: CASTQDRNEKLFF.

There are many counts of this clonotype. The chain uses TRBV6-1 and TRBJ2-3; 9 bases map to TRBD1. Germline lookup yields CDR1 MNHNS and CDR2 SASEGT. V shed 5 bases and J 2 bases; nucleotides not matched to a gene: 5. The CDR3 length is 15 residues. The CDR3 loop reads CASSLGQGTTDTQYF. The DNA of the CDR3 is TGTGCCAGCAGTTTGGGACAGGGAACCACAGATACGCAGTATTTT.

In this sample, this clonotype turned up many times. The chain recombines TRBV20-1 with TRBJ2-5; 9 nucleotides align to TRBD2. CDR3 length equals 16 residues. The junction had 12 bases not matched to a gene; V was cut back by 1 base and J by 6 bases. From germline, CDR1 is DFQATT and CDR2 SNEGSKA (reference sequence). CDR3 nucleotide sequence: TGCAGTGCTAGAGGCGCTAGCGGGGCGGGGGTAAAGACCCAGTACTTC. Translation: CSARGASGAGVKTQYF.

The chain couples TRBV19 to TRBJ1-2, with D hard to call. Germline loops: CDR1 LNHDA, CDR2 SQIVND (reference sequence). V lost 3 bases to trimming and J lost 5 bases, with 10 bases between them. The length of the CDR3 is 13 residues. CDR3 bases: TGTGCCAGTAGTATTACGCCTTCTTATGGCTACACCTTC. It codes for CASSITPSYGYTF.

This clonotype was recorded a few times. The genes are TRBV6-1 and TRBJ1-2; D unresolved. CDR1 is MNHNS and CDR2 is SASEGT in the germline V gene. V was pared by 6 bases and J by 1 base, with 12 bases between. The length of the CDR3 is 14 residues. CDR3 nucleotide sequence: TGTGCCAGCAGGATCGGACCCTTTAACTATGGCTACACCTTC. It codes for CASRIGPFNYGYTF.